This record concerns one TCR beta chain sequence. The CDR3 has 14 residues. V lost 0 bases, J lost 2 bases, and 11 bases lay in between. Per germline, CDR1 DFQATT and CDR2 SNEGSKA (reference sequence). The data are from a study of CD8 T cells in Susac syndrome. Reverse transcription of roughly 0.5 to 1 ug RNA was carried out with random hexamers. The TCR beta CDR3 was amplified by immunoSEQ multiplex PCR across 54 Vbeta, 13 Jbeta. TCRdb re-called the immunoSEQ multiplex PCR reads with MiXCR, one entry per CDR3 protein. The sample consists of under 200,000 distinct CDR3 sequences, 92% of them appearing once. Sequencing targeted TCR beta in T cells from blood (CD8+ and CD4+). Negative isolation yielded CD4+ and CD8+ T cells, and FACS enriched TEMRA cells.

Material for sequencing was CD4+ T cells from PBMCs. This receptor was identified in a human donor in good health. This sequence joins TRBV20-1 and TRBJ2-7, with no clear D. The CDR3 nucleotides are TGCAGTGCTAGAGATAGGGTTTTAACCTACGAGCAGTACTTC. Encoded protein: CSARDRVLTYEQYF.